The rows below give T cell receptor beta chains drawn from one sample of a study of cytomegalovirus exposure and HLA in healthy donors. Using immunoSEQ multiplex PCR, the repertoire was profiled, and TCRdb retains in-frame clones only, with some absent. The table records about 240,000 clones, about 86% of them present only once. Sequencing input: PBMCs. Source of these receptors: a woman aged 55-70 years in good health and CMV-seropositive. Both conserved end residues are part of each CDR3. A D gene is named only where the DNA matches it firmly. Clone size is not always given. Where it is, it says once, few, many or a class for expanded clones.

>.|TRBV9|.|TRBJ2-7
TGTGCCAGCAGCGTAGATTGGAGGGGATCCGAGCAGTACTTC
CASSVDWRGSEQYF
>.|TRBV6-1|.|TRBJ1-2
TGTGCCAGCAGTGATTCAATTTACGTTGAGGGGGTCTATGGCTACACCTTC
CASSDSIYVEGVYGYTF
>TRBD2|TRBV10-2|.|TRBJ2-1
TGCGCCAGCGGACTAGATGAGCAGTTCTTC
CASGLDEQFF
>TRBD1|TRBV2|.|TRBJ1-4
TGTGCCAGCAGAGACAGGGTTGGAAATGAAAAACTGTTTTTT
CASRDRVGNEKLFF
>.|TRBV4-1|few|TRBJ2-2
TGCGCCAGCAGCCAAGAATGGAGGAGTCGGGCCGGGGAGCTGTTTTTT
CASSQEWRSRAGELFF
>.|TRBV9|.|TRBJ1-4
TGTGCCAGCAGCGTTTCGGTAACTAATGAAAAACTGTTTTTT
CASSVSVTNEKLFF
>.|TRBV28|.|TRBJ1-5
TGTGCCAGCAGTTTCAGGGTTGTTGGCAATCAGCCCCAGCATTTT
CASSFRVVGNQPQHF
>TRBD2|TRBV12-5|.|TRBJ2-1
TGTGCTAGTGGTTTGCGATCGGGAGGGTGGATCAATGAGCAGTTCTTC
CASGLRSGGWINEQFF
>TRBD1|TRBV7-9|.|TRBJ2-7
TGTGCCAGCAGCTTAGAGGCCGGACAGGGGGTGTCCTACGAGCAGTACTTC
CASSLEAGQGVSYEQYF
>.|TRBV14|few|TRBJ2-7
TGTGCCAGCAGCCAAGAGGAGAGTGGAAGGGGGACTACCTACGAGCAGTACTTC
CASSQEESGRGTTYEQYF
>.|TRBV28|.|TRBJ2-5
TGTGCCAGCAGAGGACAGGCGCCGGGACTGTTAGAGACCCAGTACTTC
CASRGQAPGLLETQYF
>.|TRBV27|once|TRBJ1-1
TGTGCCAGCAGTTTAGTGGCGAACACTGAAGCTTTCTTT
CASSLVANTEAFF
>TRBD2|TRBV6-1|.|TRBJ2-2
TGTGCCAGCAGTGACCCGAGCGGGAGGGCCAGCGGGGAGCTGTTTTTT
CASSDPSGRASGELFF
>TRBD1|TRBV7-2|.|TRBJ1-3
TGTGCCAGCAGCTTAACAGGGGGCAAAAACACCATATATTTT
CASSLTGGKNTIYF
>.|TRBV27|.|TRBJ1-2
TGTGCCAGCAGGTTGGGCGGGGGGCGAGGATCTTATGGCTACACCTTC
CASRLGGGRGSYGYTF
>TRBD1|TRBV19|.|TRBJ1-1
TGTGCCAGTATCCGCGCCGACTACAGGGGGCTATACACTGAAGCTTTCTTT
CASIRADYRGLYTEAFF
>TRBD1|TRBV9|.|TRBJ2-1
TGTGCCAGCAGCGTAGTCAGCAGGGGGTCACCTGAGCAGTTCTTC
CASSVVSRGSPEQFF
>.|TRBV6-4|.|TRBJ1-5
TGTGCCAGCAGTCGGGGGGAGGGTCAGCCCCAGCATTTT
CASSRGEGQPQHF
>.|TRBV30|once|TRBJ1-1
TGTGCCTGGAAATTCGCAGTGAACACTGAAGCTTTCTTT
CAWKFAVNTEAFF
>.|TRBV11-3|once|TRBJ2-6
TGTGCCAGCAGCTTCGAGGTATCTGGGGCCAACGTCCTGACTTTC
CASSFEVSGANVLTF
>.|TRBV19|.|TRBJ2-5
TGTGCCAGTAGCTCCGGGGGATTGGAGACCCAGTACTTC
CASSSGGLETQYF
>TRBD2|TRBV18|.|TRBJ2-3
TGTGCCAGCAGCGGGACTACAGATACGCAGTATTTT
CASSGTTDTQYF
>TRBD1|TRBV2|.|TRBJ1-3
TGTGCCAGCAAAGGGACAGGGTTATTCTCTGGAAACACCATATATTTT
CASKGTGLFSGNTIYF
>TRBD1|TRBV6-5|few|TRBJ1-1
TGTGCCAGCAGTCAAAGACAGGGGAACACTGAAGCTTTCTTT
CASSQRQGNTEAFF
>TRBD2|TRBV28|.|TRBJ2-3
TGTGCCAGCAGTAGACGGACTAGCGGGAGATCAGATACGCAGTATTTT
CASSRRTSGRSDTQYF
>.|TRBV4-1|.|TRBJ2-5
TGCGCCAGCAGCCTAGGCCCGGGAGAAGGGGAGACCCAGTACTTC
CASSLGPGEGETQYF
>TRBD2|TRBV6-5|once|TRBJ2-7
TGTGCCAGCACCCCTAGCGGGAGAGTCTACGAGCAGTACTTC
CASTPSGRVYEQYF